This TCR beta chain was sequenced for a study of T cells in Graves' hyperthyroidism and ophthalmopathy. Broader study findings: Researchers report that a 13 V-J model separated ophthalmopathy from stable hyperthyroidism.

Amplification yielded TCR beta CDR3 regions, with RNA transcripts as the source. HTBI primers drove first-round RT-PCR of the TCR CDR3. Each CDR3 protein gets one entry after TCRdb re-called the multiplex PCR reads with MiXCR. The sample includes about 270,000 distinct CDR3 sequences, roughly 15% of them seen just once. On this clonotype: The antigen remains undetermined.

Exclusion of a patient resulted from uncontrolled infection, other autoimmune disease, pregnancy or lactation. Extraction of PBMCs used 8.5 to 10 ml of fresh peripheral blood. Trimming cost V 3 bases and J 7 bases, with 13 bases left between them. Germline assignment: CDR1 MDHEN and CDR2 SYDVKM. The CDR3 is made up of 14 amino acids. The chain is built from TRBV28 and TRBJ2-1, with D unclear. Sample: blood. This clonotype originated in a woman aged 45 to 65 with Graves' hyperthyroidism that later progressed to Graves' ophthalmopathy. This chain's CDR3 is CASSFLFLGNEQFF. The CDR3 DNA reads as TGTGCCAGCAGTTTCCTGTTTCTCGGGAATGAGCAGTTCTTC. The whole variable domain, remainder taken from reference TRBV28 and TRBJ2-1, is DVKVTQSSRYLVKRTGEKVFLECVQDMDHENMFWYRQDPGLGLRLIYFSYDVKMKEKGDIPEGYSVSREKKERFSLILESASTNQTSMYLCASSFLFLGNEQFFGPGTRLTVL.